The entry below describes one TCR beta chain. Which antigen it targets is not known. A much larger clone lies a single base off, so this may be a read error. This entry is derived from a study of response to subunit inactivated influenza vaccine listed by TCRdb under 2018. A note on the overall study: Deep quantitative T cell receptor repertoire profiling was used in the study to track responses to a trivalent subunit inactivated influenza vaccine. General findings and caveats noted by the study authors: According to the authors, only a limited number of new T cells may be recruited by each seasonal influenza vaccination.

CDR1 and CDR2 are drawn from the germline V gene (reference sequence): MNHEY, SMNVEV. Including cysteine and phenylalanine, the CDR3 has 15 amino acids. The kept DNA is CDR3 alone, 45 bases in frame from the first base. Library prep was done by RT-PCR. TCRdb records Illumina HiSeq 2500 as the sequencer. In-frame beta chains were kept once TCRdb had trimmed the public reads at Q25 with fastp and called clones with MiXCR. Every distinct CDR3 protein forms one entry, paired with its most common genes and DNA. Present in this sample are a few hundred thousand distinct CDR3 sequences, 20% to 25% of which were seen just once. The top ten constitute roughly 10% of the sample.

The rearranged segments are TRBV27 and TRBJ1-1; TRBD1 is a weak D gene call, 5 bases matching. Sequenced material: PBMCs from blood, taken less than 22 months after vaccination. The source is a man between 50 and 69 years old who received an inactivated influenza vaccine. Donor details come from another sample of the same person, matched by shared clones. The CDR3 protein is CASSLNPTVNTEALF. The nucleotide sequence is TGTGCCAGCAGTTTAAACCCGACAGTTAACACTGAAGCTTTATTT.